Listed here is a single T cell receptor (beta chain). From germline, CDR1 is MDHEN and CDR2 SYDVKM. V was trimmed by 5 bases and J by 4 bases, leaving 17 bases between them. This CDR3 has 15 residues. The data derive from a study of T cell responses to AZD1222 COVID-19 vaccine. TCRdb's table, derived via immunoSEQ multiplex PCR, lists solely in-frame clones and lacks some. The sample shows 100,000 to 130,000 clones, 87% of them seen only once. This material consisted of peripheral blood, taken 28 days after the second AZD1222 dose. V usage is TRBV28 and J usage is TRBJ1-2; unclear D gene. The receptor's source is an adult who received the AZD1222 COVID-19 vaccine. The DNA of the CDR3 is TGTGCCAGCAGTCCGGGCCTTAAGCCGATCTATGGCTACACCTTC. This gives the protein CASSPGLKPIYGYTF.